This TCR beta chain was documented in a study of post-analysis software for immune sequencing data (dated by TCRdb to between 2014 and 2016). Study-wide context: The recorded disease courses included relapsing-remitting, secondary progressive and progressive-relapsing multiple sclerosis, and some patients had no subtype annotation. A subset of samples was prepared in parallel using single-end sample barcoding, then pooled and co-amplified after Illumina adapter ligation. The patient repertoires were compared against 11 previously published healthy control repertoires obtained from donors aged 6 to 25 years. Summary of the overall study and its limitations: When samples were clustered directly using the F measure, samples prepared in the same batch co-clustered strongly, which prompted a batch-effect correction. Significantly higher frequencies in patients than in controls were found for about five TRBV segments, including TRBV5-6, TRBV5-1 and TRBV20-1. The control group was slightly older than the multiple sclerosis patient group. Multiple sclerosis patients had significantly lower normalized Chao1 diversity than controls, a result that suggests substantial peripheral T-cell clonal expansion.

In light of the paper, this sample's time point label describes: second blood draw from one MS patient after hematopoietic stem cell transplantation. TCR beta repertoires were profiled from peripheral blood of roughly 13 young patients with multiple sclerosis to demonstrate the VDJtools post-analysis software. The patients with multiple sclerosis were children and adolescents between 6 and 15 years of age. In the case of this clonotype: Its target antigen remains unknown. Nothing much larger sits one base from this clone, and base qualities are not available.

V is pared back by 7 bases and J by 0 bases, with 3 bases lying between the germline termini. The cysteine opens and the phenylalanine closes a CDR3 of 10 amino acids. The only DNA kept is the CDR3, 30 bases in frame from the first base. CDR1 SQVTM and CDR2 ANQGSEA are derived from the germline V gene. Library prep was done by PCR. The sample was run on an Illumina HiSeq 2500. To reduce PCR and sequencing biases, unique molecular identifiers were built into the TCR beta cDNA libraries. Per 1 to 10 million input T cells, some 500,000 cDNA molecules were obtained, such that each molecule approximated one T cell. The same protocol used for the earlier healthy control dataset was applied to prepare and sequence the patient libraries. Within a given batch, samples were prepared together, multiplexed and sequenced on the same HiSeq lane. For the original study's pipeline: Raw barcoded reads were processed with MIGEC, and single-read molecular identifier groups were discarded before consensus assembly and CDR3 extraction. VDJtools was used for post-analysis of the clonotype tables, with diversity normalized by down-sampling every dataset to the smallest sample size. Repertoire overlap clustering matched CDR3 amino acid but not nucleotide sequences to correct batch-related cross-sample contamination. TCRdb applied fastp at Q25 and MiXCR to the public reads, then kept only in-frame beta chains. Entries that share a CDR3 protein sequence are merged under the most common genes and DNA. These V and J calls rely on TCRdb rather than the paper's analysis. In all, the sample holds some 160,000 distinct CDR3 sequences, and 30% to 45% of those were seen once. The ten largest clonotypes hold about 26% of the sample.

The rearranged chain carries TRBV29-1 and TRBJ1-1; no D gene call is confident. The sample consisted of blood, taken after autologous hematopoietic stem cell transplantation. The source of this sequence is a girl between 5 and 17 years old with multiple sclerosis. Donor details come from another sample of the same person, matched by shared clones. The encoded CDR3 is CSALNTEAFF. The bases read TGCAGCGCATTGAACACTGAAGCTTTCTTT.